The clone carrying this TCR beta chain counts as large (0.1 to 1%). The data derive from a study of blood T cell repertoires in COVID-19. The overall study: The origin of the acute and convalescent COVID-19 samples was the United States, Italy and Spain. Nucleic acid was either cDNA or gDNA, and it came from T cells, B-cell-depleted T cells, or PBMCs.

In the original processing: Reference gene primer amplification in the assay estimated nucleated cell counts. Assay: immunoSEQ multiplex PCR; the TCRdb copy retains only in-frame clones and omits some. Clone size and V and J calls were adopted from that table, with D and trimming inferred from the DNA. The sample consists of more than 100,000 clones, about four fifths of them appearing once. This CDR3 has 13 amino acids. Germline trimming cut 5 bases from V and 9 bases from J; bases unmatched to any gene: 7. The germline gives CDR1 MNHEY, CDR2 SMNVEV (reference sequence). This receptor was taken from a man in his 60s with active or convalescent COVID-19. J is TRBJ2-1 and V is TRBV27, with TRBD2 matching over 7 bases. The sample comprised peripheral blood. The CDR3 DNA reads as TGTGCCAGCAGTCCAACTAGCGCCGGTGAGCAGTTCTTC. Amino acid sequence: CASSPTSAGEQFF.